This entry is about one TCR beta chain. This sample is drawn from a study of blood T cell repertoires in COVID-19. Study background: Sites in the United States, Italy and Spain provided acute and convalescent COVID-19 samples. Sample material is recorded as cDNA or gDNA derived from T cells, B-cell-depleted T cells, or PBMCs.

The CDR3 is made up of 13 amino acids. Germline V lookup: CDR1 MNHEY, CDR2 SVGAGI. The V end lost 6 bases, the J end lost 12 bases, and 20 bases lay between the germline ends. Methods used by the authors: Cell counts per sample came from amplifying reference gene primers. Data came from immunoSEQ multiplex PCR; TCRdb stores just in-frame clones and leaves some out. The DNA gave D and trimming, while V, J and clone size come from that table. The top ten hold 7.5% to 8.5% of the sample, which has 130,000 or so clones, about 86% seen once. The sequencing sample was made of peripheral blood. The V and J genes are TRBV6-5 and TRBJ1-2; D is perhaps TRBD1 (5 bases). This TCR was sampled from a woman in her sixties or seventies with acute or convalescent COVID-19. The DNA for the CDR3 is TGTGCCAGCAGATTCTCAACCTCAGGGTCAGACACCTTC. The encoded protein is CASRFSTSGSDTF.